This T cell receptor beta chain was recovered during a study of T cell repertoires in cytomegalovirus infection. Across the study: CMV epitopes that were recently identified and HLA-C-restricted were used alongside well-studied HLA-B-restricted ones.

TCRdb re-derived calls from the reads in MiXCR, one entry per CDR3 protein. The sample includes a few hundred thousand distinct CDR3 sequences, around a third seen only once; the top ten take roughly 16%. Study-wide results and limits: Cumulative frequency (of public TCR beta family members) identified carriers of CMV plus the relevant HLA. CMV-specific HLA-C-restricted TCR beta clonotypes dominated the ex vivo response.

This clonotype was recorded many times. What it recognizes is unknown. CDR1 is SGHTA and CDR2 is FQGNSA in the germline V gene. This CDR3 region has 16 residues. The V segment lost 5 bases and the J segment 5 bases; nucleotides outside the gene matches: 7. This receptor was obtained from a human donor in good health (CMV status not recorded). Some clones in this sample may be carry-over from other donors' samples. This rearrangement joins TRBV7-2 to TRBJ2-3, with TRBD2 identical over 13 bases. Sequenced material: cultured PBMCs, taken from culture after CMV antigen stimulation. CDR3 amino acids: CASSPGLAGAGDTQYF. The CDR3 coding sequence is TGTGCCAGCAGCCCCGGACTAGCGGGAGCGGGAGATACGCAGTATTTT.